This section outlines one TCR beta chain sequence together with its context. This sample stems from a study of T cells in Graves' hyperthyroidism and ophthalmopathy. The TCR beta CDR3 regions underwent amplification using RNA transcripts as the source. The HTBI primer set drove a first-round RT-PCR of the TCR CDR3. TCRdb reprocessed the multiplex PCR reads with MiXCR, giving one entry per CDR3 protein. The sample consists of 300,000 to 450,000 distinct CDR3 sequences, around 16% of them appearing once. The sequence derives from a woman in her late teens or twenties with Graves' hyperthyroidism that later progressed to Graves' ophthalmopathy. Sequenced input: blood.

This chain's CDR3 is CKLFRLAITYEQYF. Written as DNA, the CDR3 is TGTAAACTTTTTAGACTAGCAATTACCTACGAGCAGTACTTC. This chain connects TRBV27 to TRBJ2-7; 7 bases are shared with TRBD2. The V gene's germline CDR1 is MNHEY and CDR2 SMNVEV (reference sequence). The CDR3 loop spans 14 amino acids.